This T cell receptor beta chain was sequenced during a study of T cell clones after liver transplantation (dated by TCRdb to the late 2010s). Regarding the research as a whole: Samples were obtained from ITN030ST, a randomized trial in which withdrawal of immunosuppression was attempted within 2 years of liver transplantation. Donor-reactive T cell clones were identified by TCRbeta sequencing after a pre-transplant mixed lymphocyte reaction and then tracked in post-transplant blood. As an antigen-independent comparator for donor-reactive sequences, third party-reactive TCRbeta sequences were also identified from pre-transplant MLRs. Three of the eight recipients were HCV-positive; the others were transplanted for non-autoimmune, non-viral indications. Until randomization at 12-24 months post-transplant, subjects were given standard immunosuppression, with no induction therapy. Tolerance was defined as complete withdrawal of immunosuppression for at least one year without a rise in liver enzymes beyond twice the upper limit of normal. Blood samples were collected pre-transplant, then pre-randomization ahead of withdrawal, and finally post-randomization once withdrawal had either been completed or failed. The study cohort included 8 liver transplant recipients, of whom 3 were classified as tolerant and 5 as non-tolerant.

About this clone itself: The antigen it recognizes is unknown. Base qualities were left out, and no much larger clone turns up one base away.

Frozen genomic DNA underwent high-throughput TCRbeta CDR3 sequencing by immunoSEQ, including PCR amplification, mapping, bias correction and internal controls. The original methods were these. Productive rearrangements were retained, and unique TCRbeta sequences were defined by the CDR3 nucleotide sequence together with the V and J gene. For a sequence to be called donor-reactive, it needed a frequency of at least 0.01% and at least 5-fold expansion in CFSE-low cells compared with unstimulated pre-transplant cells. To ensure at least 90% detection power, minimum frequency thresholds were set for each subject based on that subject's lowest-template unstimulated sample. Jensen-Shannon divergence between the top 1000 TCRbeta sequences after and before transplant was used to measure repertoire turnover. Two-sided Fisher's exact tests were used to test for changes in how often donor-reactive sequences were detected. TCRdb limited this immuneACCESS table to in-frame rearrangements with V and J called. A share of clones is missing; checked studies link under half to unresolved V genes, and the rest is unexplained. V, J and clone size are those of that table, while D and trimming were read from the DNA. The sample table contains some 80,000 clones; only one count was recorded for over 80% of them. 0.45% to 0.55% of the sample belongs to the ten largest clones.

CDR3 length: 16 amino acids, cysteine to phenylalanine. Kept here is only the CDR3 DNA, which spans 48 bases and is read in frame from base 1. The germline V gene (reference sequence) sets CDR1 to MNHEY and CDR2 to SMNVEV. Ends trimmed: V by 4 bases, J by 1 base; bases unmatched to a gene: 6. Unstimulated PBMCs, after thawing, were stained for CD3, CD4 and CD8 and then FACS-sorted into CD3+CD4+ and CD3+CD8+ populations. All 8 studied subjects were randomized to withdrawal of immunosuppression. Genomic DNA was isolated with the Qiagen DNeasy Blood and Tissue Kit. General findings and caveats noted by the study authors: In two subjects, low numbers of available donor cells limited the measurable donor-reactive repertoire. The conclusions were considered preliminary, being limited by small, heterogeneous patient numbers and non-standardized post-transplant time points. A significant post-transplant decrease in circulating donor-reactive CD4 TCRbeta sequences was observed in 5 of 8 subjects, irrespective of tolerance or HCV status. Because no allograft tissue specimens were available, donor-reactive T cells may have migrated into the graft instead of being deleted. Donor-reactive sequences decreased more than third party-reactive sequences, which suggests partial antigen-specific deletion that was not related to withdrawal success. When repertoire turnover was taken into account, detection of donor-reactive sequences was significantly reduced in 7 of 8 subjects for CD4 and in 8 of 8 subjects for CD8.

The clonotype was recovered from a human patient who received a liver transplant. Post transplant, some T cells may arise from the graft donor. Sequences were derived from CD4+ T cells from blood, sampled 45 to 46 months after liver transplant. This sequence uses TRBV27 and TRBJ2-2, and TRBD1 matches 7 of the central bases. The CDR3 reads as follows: CASSSYYRGNTGELFF. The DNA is TGTGCCAGCAGTTCCTATTACAGGGGGAACACCGGGGAGCTGTTTTTT.